The present entry profiles one TCR beta chain with its context. No antigen is known for it. This entry is derived from a study of cytomegalovirus exposure and HLA in healthy donors. The primer mix had 60 Vbeta and 13 Jbeta primers. Here immunoSEQ multiplex PCR was the method, and the copy in TCRdb shows in-frame clones only, minus some. This listing includes some 110,000 clones. The CDR3 runs to 15 residues. Germline trimming cut 0 bases from V and 2 bases from J; bases unmatched to any gene: 2. CDR1 and CDR2 (germline): ENHRY, SYGVKD. Regarding the study as a whole: A later analysis associated 16,951 TCR beta sequences with HLA alleles at a 0.05 false discovery rate. Presence/absence results assume similar sequencing depth per donor, which may not hold. Relative to equally common others, HLA-associated TCR beta chains showed greater clonal expansion in a later analysis. Being indistinguishable, some V segments were excluded, TRBV6-2 and TRBV6-3 among them.

The sequencing input was PBMCs. The receptor was isolated from a man between 25 and 39 years old in good health and CMV-seronegative. The chain couples TRBV10-3 to TRBJ2-7, with TRBD1 matching over 9 bases. The CDR3 is CAISESQGATYEQYF. CDR3 nucleotides: TGTGCCATCAGTGAGTCACAGGGGGCTACCTACGAGCAGTACTTC.